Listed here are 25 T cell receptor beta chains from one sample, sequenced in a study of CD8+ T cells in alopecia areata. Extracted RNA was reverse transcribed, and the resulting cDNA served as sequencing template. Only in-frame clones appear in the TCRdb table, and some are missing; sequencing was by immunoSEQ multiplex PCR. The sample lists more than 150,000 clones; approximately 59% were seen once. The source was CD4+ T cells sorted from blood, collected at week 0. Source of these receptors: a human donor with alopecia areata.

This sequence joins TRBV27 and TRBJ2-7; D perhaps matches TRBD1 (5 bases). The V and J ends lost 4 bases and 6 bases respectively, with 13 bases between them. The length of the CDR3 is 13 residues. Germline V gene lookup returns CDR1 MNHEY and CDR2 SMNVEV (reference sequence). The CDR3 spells CASSSQGLGEQYF. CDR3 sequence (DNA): TGTGCCAGCAGTTCCCAGGGTCTGGGCGAGCAGTACTTC.

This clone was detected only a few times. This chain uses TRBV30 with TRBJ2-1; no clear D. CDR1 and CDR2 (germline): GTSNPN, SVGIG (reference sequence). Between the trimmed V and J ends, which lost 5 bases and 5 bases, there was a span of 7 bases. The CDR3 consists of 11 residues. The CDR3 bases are TGTGCCTGGGGCCGGAACAATGAGCAGTTCTTC. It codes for CAWGRNNEQFF. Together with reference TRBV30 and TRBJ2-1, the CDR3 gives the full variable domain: SQTIHQWPATLVQPVGSPLSLECTVEGTSNPNLYWYRQAAGRGLQLLFYSVGIGQISSEVPQNLSASRPQDRQFILSSKKLLLSDSGFYLCAWGRNNEQFFGPGTRLTVL.

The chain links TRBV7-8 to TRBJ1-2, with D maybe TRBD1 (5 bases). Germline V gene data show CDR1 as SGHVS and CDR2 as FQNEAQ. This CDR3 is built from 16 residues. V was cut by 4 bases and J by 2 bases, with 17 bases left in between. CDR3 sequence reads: CASSSYRDRPNYGYTF. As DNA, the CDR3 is TGTGCCAGCAGCTCTTACCGGGACCGCCCGAACTATGGCTACACCTTC. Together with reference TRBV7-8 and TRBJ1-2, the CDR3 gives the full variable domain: GAGVSQSPRYKVAKRGQDVALRCDPISGHVSLFWYQQALGQGPEFLTYFQNEAQLDKSGLPSDRFFAERPEGSVSTLKIQRTQQEDSAVYLCASSSYRDRPNYGYTFGSGTRLTVV.

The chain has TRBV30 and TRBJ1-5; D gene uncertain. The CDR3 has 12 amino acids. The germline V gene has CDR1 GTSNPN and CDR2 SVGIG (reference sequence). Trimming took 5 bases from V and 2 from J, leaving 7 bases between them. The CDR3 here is CAWGEGNQPQHF. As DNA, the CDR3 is TGTGCCTGGGGAGAGGGCAATCAGCCCCAGCATTTT.

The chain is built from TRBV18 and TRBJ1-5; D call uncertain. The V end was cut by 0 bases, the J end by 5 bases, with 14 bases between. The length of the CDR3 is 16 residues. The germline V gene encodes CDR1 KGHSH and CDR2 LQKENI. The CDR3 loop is CASSPPGSKSYQPQHF. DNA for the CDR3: TGTGCCAGCTCACCACCGGGCTCGAAATCGTATCAGCCCCAGCATTTT.

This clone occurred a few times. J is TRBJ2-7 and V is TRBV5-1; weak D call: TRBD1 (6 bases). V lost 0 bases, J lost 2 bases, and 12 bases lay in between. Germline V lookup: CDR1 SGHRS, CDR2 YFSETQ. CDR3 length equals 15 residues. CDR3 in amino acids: CASSLEGQRTYEQYF. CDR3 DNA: TGCGCCAGCAGCTTGGAAGGACAGCGCACCTACGAGCAGTACTTC.

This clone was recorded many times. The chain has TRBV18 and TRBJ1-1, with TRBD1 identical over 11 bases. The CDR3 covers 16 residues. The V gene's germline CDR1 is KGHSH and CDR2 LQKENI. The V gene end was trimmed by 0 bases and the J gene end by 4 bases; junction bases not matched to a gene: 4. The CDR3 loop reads CASSPPRTGGITEAFF. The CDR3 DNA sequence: TGTGCCAGCTCACCACCGAGGACAGGGGGCATCACTGAAGCTTTCTTT.

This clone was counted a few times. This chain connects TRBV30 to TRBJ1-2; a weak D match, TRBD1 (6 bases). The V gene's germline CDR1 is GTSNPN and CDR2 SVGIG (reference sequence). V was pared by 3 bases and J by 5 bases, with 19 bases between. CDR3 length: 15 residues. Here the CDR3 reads CAWRAWGASYYGYTF. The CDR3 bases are TGTGCCTGGAGGGCTTGGGGGGCCAGCTATTATGGCTACACCTTC.

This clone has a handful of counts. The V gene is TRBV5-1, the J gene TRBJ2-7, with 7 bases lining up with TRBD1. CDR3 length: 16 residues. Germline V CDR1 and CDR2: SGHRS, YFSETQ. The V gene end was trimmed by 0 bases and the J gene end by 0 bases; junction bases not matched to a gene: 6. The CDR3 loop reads CASSLAPGQISYEQYF. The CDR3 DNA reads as TGCGCCAGCAGCTTGGCTCCGGGACAGATCTCCTACGAGCAGTACTTC.

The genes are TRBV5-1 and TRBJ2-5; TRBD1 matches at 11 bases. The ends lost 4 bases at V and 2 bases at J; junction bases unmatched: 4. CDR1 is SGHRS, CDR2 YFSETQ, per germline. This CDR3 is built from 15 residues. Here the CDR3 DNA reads TGCGCCAGCAGCCAGGGGACAGGGGGGCAAGAGACCCAGTACTTC. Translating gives CASSQGTGGQETQYF.

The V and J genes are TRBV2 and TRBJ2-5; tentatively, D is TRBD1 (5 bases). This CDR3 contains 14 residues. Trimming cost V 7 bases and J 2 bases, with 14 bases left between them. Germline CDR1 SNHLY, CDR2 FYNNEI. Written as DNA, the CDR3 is TGTGCCAGCAACCAGGGCAGGGAACAAGAGACCCAGTACTTC. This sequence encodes CASNQGREQETQYF.

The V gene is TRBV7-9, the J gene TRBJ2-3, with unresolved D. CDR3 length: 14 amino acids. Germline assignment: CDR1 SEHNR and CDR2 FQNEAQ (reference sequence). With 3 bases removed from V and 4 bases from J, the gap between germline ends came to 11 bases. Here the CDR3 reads CASSFLTGPDTQYF. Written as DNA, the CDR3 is TGTGCCAGCAGCTTCCTGACTGGGCCAGATACGCAGTATTTT.

The CDR3 loop is CASSFDRDGYTF. In nucleotides, the CDR3 is TGTGCCAGCAGCTTCGACAGGGATGGCTACACCTTC. V is TRBV7-9 and J is TRBJ1-2; 7 bases are shared with TRBD1. J gave up 6 bases and V 3 bases, and 1 base lay outside the gene matches. This CDR3 contains 12 residues. Germline assignment: CDR1 SEHNR and CDR2 FQNEAQ (reference sequence).

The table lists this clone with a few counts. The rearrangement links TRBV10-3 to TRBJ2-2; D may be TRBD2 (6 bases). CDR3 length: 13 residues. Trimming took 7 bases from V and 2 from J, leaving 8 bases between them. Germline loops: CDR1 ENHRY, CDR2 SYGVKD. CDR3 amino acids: CAITGTNTGELFF. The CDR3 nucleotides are TGTGCCATCACCGGGACTAACACCGGGGAGCTGTTTTTT.

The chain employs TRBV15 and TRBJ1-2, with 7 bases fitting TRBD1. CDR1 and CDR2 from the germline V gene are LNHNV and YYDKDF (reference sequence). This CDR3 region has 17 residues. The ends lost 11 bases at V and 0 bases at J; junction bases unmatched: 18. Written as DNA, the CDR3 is TGTGCCGTCGGACCAGGAGGGACAGTCTGGACTAACTATGGCTACACCTTC. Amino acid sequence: CAVGPGGTVWTNYGYTF.

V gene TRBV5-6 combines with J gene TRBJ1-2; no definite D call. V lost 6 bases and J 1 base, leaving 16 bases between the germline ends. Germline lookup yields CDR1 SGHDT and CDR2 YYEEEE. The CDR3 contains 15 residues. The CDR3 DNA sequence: TGTGCCAGCAACCGAGAGTTCAGGATTAACTATGGCTACACCTTC. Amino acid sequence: CASNREFRINYGYTF.

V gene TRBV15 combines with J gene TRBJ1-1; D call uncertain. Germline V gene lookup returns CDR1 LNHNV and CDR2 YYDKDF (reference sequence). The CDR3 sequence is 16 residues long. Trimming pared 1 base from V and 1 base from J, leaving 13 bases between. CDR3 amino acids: CATSRVSTSRNTEAFF. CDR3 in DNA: TGTGCCACCAGCAGAGTATCAACCAGCCGGAACACTGAAGCTTTCTTT.

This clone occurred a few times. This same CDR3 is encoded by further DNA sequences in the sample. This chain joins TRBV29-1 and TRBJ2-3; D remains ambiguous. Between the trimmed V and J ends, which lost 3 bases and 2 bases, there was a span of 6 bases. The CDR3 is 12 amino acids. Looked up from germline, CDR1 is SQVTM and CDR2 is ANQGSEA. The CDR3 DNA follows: TGCAGCGTTGAGGCAAACACAGATACGCAGTATTTT. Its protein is CSVEANTDTQYF.

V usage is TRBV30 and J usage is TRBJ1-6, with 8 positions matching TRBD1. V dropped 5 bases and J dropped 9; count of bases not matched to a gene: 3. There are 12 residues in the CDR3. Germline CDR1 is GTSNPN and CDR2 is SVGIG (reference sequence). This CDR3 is CAWQGAASPLHF. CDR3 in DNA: TGTGCCTGGCAGGGGGCAGCTTCACCCCTCCACTTT.

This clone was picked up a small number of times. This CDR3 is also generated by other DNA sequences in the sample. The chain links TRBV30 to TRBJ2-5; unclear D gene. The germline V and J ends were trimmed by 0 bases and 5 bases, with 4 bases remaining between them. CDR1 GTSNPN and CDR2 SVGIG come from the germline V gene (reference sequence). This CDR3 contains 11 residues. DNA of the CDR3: TGTGCCTGGAGTGTGGGCGAGACCCAGTACTTC. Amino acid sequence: CAWSVGETQYF.

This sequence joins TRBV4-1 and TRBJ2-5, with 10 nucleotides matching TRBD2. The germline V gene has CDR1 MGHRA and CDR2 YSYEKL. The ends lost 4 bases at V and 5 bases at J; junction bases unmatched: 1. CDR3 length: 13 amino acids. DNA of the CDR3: TGCGCCAGCAGCCCACTAGCGGGGGAGACCCAGTACTTC. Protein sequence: CASSPLAGETQYF.

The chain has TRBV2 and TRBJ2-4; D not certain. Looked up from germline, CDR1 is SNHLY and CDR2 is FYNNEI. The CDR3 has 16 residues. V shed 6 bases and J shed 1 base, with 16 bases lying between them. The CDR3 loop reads CASRWGLIYAKNIQYF. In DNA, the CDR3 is TGTGCCAGCAGATGGGGTCTTATATATGCCAAAAACATTCAGTACTTC.

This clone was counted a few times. DNA of the CDR3: TGTGCCAGTAAAGCGCAGGCTAGTCAGCCCCAGCATTTT. It translates to CASKAQASQPQHF. This rearrangement joins TRBV19 to TRBJ1-5; no clear D. The germline V and J ends were trimmed by 7 bases and 6 bases, with 13 bases remaining between them. This CDR3 has 13 residues. Germline lookup yields CDR1 LNHDA and CDR2 SQIVND (reference sequence).

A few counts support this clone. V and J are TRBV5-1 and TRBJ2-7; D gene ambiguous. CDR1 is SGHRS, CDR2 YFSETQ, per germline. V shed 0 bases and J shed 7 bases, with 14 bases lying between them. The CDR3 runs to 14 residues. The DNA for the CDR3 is TGCGCCAGCAGCTTGGATCGGGCCCCAGGAGAGCAGTACTTC. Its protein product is CASSLDRAPGEQYF.

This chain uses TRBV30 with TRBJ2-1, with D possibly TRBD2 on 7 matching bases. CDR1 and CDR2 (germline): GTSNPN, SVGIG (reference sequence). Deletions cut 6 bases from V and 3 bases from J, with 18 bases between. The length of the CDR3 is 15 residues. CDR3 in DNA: TGTGCCTGTCCGCTTGGCGGGGGCAACTACAATGAGCAGTTCTTC. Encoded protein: CACPLGGGNYNEQFF.